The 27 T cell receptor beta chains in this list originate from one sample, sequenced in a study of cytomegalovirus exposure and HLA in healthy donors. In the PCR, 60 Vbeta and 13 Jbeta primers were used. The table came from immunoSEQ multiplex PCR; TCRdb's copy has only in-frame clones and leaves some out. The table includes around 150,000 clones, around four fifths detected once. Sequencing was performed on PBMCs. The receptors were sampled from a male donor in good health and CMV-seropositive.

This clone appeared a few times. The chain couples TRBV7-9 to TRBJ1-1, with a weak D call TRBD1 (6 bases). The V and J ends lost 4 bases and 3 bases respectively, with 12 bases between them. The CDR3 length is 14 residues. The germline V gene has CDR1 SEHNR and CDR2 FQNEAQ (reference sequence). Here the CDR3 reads CASSSQGRDTEAFF. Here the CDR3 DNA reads TGTGCCAGCAGCTCCCAGGGGCGGGACACTGAAGCTTTCTTT.

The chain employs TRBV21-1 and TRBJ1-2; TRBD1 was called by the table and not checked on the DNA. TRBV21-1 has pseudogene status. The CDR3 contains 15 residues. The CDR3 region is CASTDLGQAPYGYTF. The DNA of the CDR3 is TGTGCCAGCACCGATCTAGGACAGGCACCCTATGGCTACACCTTC.

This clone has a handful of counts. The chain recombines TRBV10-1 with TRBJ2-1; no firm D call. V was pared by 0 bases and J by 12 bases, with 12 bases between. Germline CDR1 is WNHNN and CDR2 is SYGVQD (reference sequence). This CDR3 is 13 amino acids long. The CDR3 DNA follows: TGCGCCAGCAGTGAGTCGCATCGCCCAGGGCAGTTCTTC. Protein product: CASSESHRPGQFF.

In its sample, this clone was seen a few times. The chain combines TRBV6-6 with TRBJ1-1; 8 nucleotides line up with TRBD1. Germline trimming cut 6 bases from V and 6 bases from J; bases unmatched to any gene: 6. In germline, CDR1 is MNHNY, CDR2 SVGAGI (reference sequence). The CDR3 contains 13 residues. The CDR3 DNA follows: TGTGCCAGCAGCGACAGGGGTAACGCTGAAGCTTTCTTT. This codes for CASSDRGNAEAFF.

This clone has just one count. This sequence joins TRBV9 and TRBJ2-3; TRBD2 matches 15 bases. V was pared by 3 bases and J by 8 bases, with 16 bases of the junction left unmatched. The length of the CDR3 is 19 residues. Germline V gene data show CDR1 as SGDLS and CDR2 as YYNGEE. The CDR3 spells CASSEGGLGLAGGGGTQYF. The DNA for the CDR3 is TGTGCCAGCAGCGAGGGCGGATTGGGACTAGCGGGGGGAGGGGGTACGCAGTATTTT.

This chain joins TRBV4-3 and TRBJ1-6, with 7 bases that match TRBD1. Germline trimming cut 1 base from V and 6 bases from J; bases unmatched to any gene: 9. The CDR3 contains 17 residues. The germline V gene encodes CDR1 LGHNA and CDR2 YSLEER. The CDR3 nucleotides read TGCGCCAGCAGCCAAGGGGATAGCCGGGACAGTAATTCACCCCTCCACTTT. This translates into CASSQGDSRDSNSPLHF.

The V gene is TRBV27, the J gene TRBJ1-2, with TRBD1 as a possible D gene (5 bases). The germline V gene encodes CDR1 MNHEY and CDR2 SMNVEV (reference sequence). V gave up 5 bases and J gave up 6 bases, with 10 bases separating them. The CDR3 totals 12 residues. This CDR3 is CASSAAGDGYTF. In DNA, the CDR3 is TGTGCCAGCAGTGCGGCGGGGGATGGCTACACCTTC.

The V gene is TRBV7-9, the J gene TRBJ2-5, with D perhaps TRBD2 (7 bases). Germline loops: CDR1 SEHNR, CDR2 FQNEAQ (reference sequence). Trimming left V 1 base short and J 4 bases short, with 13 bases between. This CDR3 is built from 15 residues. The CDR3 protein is CASSLEGGYRETQYF. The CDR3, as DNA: TGTGCCAGCAGCTTAGAGGGGGGGTACCGAGAGACCCAGTACTTC.

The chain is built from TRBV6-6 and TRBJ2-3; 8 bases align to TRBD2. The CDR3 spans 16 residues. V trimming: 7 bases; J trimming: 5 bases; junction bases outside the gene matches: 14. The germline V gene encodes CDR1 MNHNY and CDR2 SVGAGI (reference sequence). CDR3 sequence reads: CASTVGAGGLLDTQYF. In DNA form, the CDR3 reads TGTGCCAGCACCGTGGGGGCGGGGGGATTGTTAGATACGCAGTATTTT.

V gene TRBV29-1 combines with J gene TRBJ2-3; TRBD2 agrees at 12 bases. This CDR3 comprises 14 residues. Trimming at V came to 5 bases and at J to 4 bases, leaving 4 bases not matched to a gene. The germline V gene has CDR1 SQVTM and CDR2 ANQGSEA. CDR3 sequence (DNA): TGCAGCGTTATGACTAGCGGGGGAGCAGATACGCAGTATTTT. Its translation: CSVMTSGGADTQYF.

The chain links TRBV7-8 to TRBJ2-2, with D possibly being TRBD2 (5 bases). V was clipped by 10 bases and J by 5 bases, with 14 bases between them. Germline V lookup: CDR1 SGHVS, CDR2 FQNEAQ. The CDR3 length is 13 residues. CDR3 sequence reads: CATWTEQTGELFF. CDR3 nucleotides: TGTGCCACCTGGACTGAGCAGACCGGGGAGCTGTTTTTT.

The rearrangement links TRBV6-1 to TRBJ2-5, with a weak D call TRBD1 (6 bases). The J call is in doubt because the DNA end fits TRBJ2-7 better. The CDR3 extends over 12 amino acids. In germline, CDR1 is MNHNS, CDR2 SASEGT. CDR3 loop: CAVHTGSYEQYF. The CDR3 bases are TGTGCCGTCCACACAGGGTCCTACGAGCAGTACTTC.

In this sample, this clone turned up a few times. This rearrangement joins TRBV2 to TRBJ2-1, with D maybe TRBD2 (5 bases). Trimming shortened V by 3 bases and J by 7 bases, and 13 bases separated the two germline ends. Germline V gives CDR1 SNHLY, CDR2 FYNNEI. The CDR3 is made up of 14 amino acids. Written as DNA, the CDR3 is TGTGCCAGCAGTGAGGCGGCTGGGGAGAATGAGCAGTTCTTC. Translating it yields CASSEAAGENEQFF. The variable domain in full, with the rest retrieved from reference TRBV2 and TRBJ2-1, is EPEVTQTPSHQVTQMGQEVILRCVPISNHLYFYWYRQILGQKVEFLVSFYNNEISEKSEIFDDQFSVERPDGSNFTLKIRSTKLEDSAMYFCASSEAAGENEQFFGPGTRLTVL.

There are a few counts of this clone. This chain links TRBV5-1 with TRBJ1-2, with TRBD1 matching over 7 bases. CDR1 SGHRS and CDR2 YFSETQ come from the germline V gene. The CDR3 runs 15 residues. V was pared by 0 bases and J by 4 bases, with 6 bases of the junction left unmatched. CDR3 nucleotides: TGCGCCAGCAGCTTGGGGGGACAGATCCTCTATGGCTACACCTTC. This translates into CASSLGGQILYGYTF.

The DNA for the CDR3 is TGTGCCAGCAGCGTTATGCCAGCGCCTAACTATGGCTACACCTTC. Protein: CASSVMPAPNYGYTF. J is TRBJ1-2 and V is TRBV9, with D unresolved. Trimming cost V 2 bases and J 0 bases, with 11 bases left between them. CDR3 length: 15 residues. CDR1 is SGDLS, CDR2 YYNGEE, per germline.

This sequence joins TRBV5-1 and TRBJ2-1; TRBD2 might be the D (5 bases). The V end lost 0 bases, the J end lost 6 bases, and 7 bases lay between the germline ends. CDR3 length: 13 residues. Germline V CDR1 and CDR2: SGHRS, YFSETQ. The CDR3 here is CASSLGTPNEQFF. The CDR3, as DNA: TGCGCCAGCAGCTTGGGGACTCCCAATGAGCAGTTCTTC.

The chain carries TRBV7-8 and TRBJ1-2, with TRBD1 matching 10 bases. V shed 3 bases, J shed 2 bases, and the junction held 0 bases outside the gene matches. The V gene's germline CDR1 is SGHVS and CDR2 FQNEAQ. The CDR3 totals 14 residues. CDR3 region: CASSLGQGNYGYTF. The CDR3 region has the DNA TGTGCCAGCAGCTTGGGACAGGGGAACTATGGCTACACCTTC.

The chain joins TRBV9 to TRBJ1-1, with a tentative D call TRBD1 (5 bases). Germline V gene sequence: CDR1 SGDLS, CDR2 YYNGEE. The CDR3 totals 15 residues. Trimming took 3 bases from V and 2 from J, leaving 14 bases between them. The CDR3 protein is CASSAGPGGNTEAFF. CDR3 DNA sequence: TGTGCCAGCAGCGCGGGACCCGGGGGAAACACTGAAGCTTTCTTT.

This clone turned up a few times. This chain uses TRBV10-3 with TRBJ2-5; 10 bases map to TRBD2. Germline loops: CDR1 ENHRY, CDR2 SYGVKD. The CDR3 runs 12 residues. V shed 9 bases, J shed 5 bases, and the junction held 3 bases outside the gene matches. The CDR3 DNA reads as TGTGCCATTAGCGGGGGGTCTGAGACCCAGTACTTC. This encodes CAISGGSETQYF.

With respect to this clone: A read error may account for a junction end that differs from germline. The CDR3: CASSLVAGRGEQYF. The DNA of the CDR3 is TGTGCTAGCAGCTTGGTGGCAGGGAGGGGGGAGCAGTACTTC. V gene TRBV7-7 combines with J gene TRBJ2-7; TRBD2 is a possible D gene (7 bases). Germline values: CDR1 SSHAT, CDR2 FNYEAQ (reference sequence). This CDR3 has 14 amino acids.

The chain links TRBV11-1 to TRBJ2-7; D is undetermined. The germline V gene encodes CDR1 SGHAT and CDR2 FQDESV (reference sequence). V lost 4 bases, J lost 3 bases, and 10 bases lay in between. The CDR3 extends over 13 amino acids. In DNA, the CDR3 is TGTGCCAGCAGCTCACTATCGATCTACGAGCAGTACTTC. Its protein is CASSSLSIYEQYF.

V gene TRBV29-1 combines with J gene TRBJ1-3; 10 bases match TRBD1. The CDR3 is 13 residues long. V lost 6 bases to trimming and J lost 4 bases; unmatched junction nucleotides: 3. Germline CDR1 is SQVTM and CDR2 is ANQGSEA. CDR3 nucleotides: TGCAGCGTGGGGACAGGGGCCGGAAACACCATATATTTT. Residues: CSVGTGAGNTIYF.

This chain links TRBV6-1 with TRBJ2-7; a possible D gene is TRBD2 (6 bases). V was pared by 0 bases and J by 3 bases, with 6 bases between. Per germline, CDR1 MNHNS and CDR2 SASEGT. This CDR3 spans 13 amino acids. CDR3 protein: CASSEAGLYEQYF. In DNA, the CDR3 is TGTGCCAGCAGTGAAGCGGGACTCTACGAGCAGTACTTC.

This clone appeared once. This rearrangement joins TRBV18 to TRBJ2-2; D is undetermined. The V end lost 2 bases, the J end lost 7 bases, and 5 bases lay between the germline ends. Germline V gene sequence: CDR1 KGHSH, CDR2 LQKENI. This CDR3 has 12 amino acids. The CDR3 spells CASSPNGGELFF. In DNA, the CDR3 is TGTGCCAGCTCACCAAACGGCGGGGAGCTGTTTTTT.

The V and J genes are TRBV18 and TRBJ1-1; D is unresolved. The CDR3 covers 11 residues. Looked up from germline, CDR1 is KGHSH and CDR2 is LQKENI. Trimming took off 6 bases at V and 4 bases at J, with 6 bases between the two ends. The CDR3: CASSLSTEAFF. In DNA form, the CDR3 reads TGTGCCAGCTCCCTCAGCACTGAAGCTTTCTTT.

CDR3 sequence: CASSDVPGKVLDTQYF. The DNA of the CDR3 is TGTGCCAGCAGTGATGTCCCAGGGAAGGTTTTAGATACGCAGTATTTT. This chain links TRBV6-1 with TRBJ2-3; possible D gene TRBD1, 5 bases. V was pared by 3 bases and J by 5 bases, with 18 bases between. The CDR3 sequence is 16 residues long. Germline assignment: CDR1 MNHNS and CDR2 SASEGT.

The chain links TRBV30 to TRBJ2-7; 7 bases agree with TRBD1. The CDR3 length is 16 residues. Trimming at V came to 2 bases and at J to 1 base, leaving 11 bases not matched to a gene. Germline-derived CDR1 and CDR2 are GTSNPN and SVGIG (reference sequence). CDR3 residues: CAWSRPRDSKSYEQYF. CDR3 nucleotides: TGTGCCTGGAGTCGCCCCCGGGACAGTAAGTCCTACGAGCAGTACTTC.